This T cell receptor (beta chain) was observed in a study of shared clonotypes between healthy human individuals. Per the germline V gene, CDR1 is SGHTA and CDR2 is FQGNSA. The V end lost 2 bases, the J end lost 3 bases, and 11 bases lay between the germline ends. This CDR3 has 14 residues. TCRdb's copy holds only in-frame clones and misses some; the assay was immunoSEQ multiplex PCR. This table has 2 million or so clones, around 95% appearing once. Into CD45RA+ naive and CD45RA-negative memory subsets, the CD4+ cells were split. V is TRBV7-2 and J is TRBJ2-7; D possibly uses TRBD1 or TRBD2 (6 bases each). This receptor was obtained from a man between 18 and 35 years old in good health. Sequenced material: naive CD4+ T cells sorted from blood. As to subset: CD45RA+ positively selected. CDR3 amino acids: CASSLWGANYEQYF. CDR3 bases: TGTGCCAGCAGCTTATGGGGGGCGAACTACGAGCAGTACTTC.